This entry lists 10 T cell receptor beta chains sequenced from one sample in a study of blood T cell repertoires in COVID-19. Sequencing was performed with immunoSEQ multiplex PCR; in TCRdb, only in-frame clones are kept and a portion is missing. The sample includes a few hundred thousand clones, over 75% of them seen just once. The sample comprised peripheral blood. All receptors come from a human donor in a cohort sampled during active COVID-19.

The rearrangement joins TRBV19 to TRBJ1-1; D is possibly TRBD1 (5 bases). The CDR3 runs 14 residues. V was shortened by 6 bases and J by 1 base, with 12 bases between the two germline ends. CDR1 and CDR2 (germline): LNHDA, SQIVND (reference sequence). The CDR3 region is CASSRRAQNTEAFF. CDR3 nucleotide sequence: TGTGCCAGTAGCCGCAGGGCACAGAACACTGAAGCTTTCTTT.

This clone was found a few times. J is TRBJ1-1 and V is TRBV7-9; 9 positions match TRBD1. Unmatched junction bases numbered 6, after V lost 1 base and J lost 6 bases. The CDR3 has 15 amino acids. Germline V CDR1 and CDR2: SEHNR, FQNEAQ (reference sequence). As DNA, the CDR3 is TGTGCCAGCAGCTTAGGCGGGACAGGGATCCCTGAAGCTTTCTTT. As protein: CASSLGGTGIPEAFF.

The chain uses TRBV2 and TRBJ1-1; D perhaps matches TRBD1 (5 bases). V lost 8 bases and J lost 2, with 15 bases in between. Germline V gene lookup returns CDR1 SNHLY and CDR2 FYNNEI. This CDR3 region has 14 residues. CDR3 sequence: CASQRRGGNTEAFF. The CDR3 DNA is TGTGCCAGCCAACGAAGGGGCGGAAACACTGAAGCTTTCTTT.

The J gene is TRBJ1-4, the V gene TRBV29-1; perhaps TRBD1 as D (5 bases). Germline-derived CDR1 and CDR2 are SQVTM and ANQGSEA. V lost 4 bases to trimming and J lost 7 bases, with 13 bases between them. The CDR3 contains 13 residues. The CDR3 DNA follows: TGCAGCGTTGGAAAAGGGGCTGGTGAAAAACTGTTTTTT. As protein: CSVGKGAGEKLFF.

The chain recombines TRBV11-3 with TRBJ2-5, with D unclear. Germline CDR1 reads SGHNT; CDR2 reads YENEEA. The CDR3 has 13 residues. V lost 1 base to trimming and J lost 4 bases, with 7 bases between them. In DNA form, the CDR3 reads TGTGCCAGCAGCTTAGCAGGCAGAGAGACCCAGTACTTC. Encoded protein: CASSLAGRETQYF.

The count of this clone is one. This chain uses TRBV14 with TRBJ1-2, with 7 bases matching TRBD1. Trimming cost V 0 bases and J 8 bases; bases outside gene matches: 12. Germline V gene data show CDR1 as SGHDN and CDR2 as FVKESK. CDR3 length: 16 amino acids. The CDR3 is CASSQEQKTGPQGYTF. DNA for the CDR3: TGTGCCAGCAGCCAAGAGCAAAAGACAGGGCCTCAGGGCTACACCTTC.

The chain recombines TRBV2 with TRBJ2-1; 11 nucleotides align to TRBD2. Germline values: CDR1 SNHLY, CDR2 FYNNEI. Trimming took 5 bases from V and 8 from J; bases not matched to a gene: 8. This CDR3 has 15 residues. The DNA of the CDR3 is TGTGCCAGCAGTTCCGGTAGCGGGAGGGTTCATGAGCAGTTCTTC. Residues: CASSSGSGRVHEQFF. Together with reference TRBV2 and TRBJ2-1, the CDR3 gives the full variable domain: EPEVTQTPSHQVTQMGQEVILRCVPISNHLYFYWYRQILGQKVEFLVSFYNNEISEKSEIFDDQFSVERPDGSNFTLKIRSTKLEDSAMYFCASSSGSGRVHEQFFGPGTRLTVL.

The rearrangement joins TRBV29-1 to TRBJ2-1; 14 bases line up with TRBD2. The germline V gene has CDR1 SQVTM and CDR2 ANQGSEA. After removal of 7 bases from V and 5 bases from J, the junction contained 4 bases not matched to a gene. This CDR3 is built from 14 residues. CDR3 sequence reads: CSARTSGGNNEQFF. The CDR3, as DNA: TGCAGCGCCAGGACTAGCGGGGGGAACAATGAGCAGTTCTTC.

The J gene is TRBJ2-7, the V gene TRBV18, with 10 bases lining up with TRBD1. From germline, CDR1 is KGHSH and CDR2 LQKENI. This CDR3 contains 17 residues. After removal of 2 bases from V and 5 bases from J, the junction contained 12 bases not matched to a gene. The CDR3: CASSPSMGQGSFDEQYF. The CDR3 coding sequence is TGTGCCAGCTCACCAAGCATGGGACAGGGGAGCTTCGACGAGCAGTACTTC. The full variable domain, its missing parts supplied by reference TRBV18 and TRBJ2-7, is NAGVMQNPRHLVRRRGQEARLRCSPMKGHSHVYWYRQLPEEGLKFMVYLQKENIIDESGMPKERFSAEFPKEGPSILRIQQVVRGDSAAYFCASSPSMGQGSFDEQYFGPGTRLTVT.

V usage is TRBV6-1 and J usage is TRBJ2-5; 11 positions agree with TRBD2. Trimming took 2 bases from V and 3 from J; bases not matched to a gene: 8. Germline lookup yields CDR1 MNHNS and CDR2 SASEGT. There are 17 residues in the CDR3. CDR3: CASSEHLAGGLKETQYF. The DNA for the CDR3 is TGTGCCAGCAGTGAACATCTAGCGGGGGGTTTGAAAGAGACCCAGTACTTC.